The subject of this entry is one T cell receptor (beta chain). Its antigen is still unknown. The data derive from a study of cytomegalovirus exposure and HLA in healthy donors. The CDR3 totals 14 residues. Germline V gives CDR1 MNHNS, CDR2 SASEGT. Trimming pared 6 bases from V and 7 bases from J, leaving 15 bases between. Primers for the PCR totalled 60 Vbeta and 13 Jbeta. Profiling relied on immunoSEQ multiplex PCR, and the TCRdb table lists in-frame clones only, not all of them. The sample comprises some 150,000 clones, around 79% of which are singletons, and roughly 2% rests with the top ten. Points from the study as a whole: One variant, a missense change in DCLRE1C, was linked in a later analysis to TCR beta V- and J-gene trimming. Presence/absence analyses took donor sequencing depth as roughly uniform. A few chains linked to CMV were shown in vitro to be specific for CMV antigens.

The donors (healthy individuals) were bone marrow donors. Sample: PBMCs. The sequence was obtained from a man between 35 and 55 years old in good health and CMV-seronegative. The genes are TRBV6-1 and TRBJ2-2; D perhaps matches TRBD2 (5 bases). This CDR3 reads CASRRTGLGGELFF. CDR3 bases: TGTGCCAGCAGAAGGACTGGATTGGGCGGGGAGCTGTTTTTT.